The clone carrying this T cell receptor beta chain has just a few counts. What it binds is unknown. The CDR3 spans 15 residues. Germline lookup yields CDR1 MNHEY and CDR2 SMNVEV (reference sequence). Unmatched junction bases numbered 8, after V lost 3 bases and J lost 7 bases. The sample belongs to a study of T-cell reconstitution after alpha-beta-depleted transplantation in children. Study outcomes and limitations: A year had passed since transplant, and T-cell counts and diversity by then came mostly from newly produced T cells. Reported findings indicate that, about two months after transplant, alpha-beta T cells came from several hundred expanded clones, which were derived from non-depleted graft cells. In some patients, recipient T cells and intrathymic progenitors surviving conditioning explained high day-60 diversity.

For TCRbeta, the library was prepared with unique molecular identifiers. TCRdb itself ran the PCR reads through MiXCR, one entry per CDR3 protein. The repertoire includes a few hundred thousand distinct CDR3 sequences, under 15% of them detected once, and approximately 2% sits in the top ten. Source: PBMCs, mostly from graft donor cells, taken 360 days after TCRalphabeta/CD19-depleted stem cell transplant. The TCR originated in a male patient younger than 18 who had a stem cell transplant for acute myeloid leukemia, so the T cells may come from the graft donor. V usage is TRBV27 and J usage is TRBJ2-1; 8 bases are shared with TRBD1. CDR3 sequence reads: CASSFTRGLNNEQFF. CDR3 bases: TGTGCCAGCAGTTTCACCAGGGGGCTAAATAATGAGCAGTTCTTC.